A single sample is the source of the 20 T cell receptor beta chains below, sequenced in a study of somatic mutations in cytotoxic T cells in rheumatoid arthritis. Only in-frame clones appear in the TCRdb table, and some are missing; sequencing was by immunoSEQ multiplex PCR. The sample holds some 7,000 clones, about 70% seen once. The sequenced sample consisted of CD8+ T cells sorted from blood. The origin of the receptors is an adult with rheumatoid arthritis.

This clone is a singleton in its sample. The V and J genes are TRBV28 and TRBJ1-2, with 9 bases that match TRBD1. V was clipped by 8 bases and J by 10 bases; unmatched bases: 11. Germline loops: CDR1 MDHEN, CDR2 SYDVKM. The length of the CDR3 is 13 residues. The CDR3 DNA sequence: TGTGCCAGCCGGGCAAGGGACAGGGACGCCTACACCTTC. It translates to CASRARDRDAYTF.

The rearrangement uses TRBV28 and TRBJ2-3; tentatively, D is TRBD2 (5 bases). The CDR3 sequence is 17 residues long. Deletions cut 2 bases from V and 4 bases from J, with 19 bases between. Germline CDR1 is MDHEN and CDR2 is SYDVKM. CDR3 nucleotide sequence: TGTGCCAGCAGTTTACGAGAGGGAAGGGAATTGTCAGATACGCAGTATTTT. This translates into CASSLREGRELSDTQYF.

The chain couples TRBV11-2 to TRBJ2-1; D gene ambiguous. The CDR3 loop spans 18 amino acids. Germline-derived CDR1 and CDR2 are SGHAT and FQNNGV. V dropped 3 bases and J dropped 0 bases, with 18 bases sitting between them. DNA for the CDR3: TGTGCCAGCAGCTTCGGCTTGATACAGAGCCGCTCCTACAATGAGCAGTTCTTC. Translating it yields CASSFGLIQSRSYNEQFF.

The chain recombines TRBV28 with TRBJ2-2; 10 bases agree with TRBD1. The CDR3 extends over 14 amino acids. With 4 bases clipped from V and 7 bases from J, the junction kept 3 bases outside the gene matches. Germline values: CDR1 MDHEN, CDR2 SYDVKM. CDR3 sequence: CASSWTGGGGELFF. The CDR3 DNA is TGTGCCAGCAGTTGGACAGGGGGTGGCGGGGAGCTGTTTTTT.

There are a few counts of this clone. The chain couples TRBV4-1 to TRBJ2-7, with a tentative D call TRBD1 (6 bases). CDR1 is MGHRA and CDR2 is YSYEKL in the germline V gene. The ends were cut back, 4 bases at V and 0 bases at J, with 10 bases in the middle. The CDR3 spans 14 residues. This CDR3 reads CASSRWDTSYEQYF. In DNA form, the CDR3 reads TGCGCCAGCAGCCGATGGGACACCTCCTACGAGCAGTACTTC.

The V gene is TRBV11-2, the J gene TRBJ1-4, with no clear D. Germline assignment: CDR1 SGHAT and CDR2 FQNNGV. Trimming cost V 5 bases and J 4 bases, with 20 bases left between them. The CDR3 has 17 amino acids. The chain's CDR3 is CASSPFSVGSFNEKLFF. CDR3 sequence (DNA): TGTGCCAGCAGCCCCTTCTCGGTGGGCAGCTTTAATGAAAAACTGTTTTTT.

The V call is TRBV19, the J call TRBJ1-5, with D uncertain. The CDR3 length is 13 residues. Trimming took off 5 bases at V and 1 base at J, with 6 bases between the two ends. Germline-derived CDR1 and CDR2 are LNHDA and SQIVND (reference sequence). CDR3 sequence reads: CASSPTSNQPQHF. DNA for the CDR3: TGTGCCAGTAGTCCCACAAGCAATCAGCCCCAGCATTTT.

This clone showed up just a few times. V gene TRBV11-2 combines with J gene TRBJ1-1, with 7 positions matching TRBD1. CDR3 length: 14 amino acids. V shed 0 bases and J 5 bases; nucleotides not matched to a gene: 3. Germline V gene sequence: CDR1 SGHAT, CDR2 FQNNGV. CDR3 DNA: TGTGCCAGCAGCTTAGACCCAGGGGGGACTGAAGCTTTCTTT. Residues: CASSLDPGGTEAFF.

This chain joins TRBV11-2 and TRBJ1-1; maybe TRBD1 (5 bases). V dropped 4 bases and J dropped 10 bases, with 19 bases sitting between them. Germline lookup yields CDR1 SGHAT and CDR2 FQNNGV. The CDR3 is made up of 14 amino acids. In DNA, the CDR3 is TGTGCCAGCAGCTCGAAACTGGCTACGGGGGGAGCTTTCTTT. It codes for CASSSKLATGGAFF.

The chain uses TRBV18 and TRBJ2-3, with a possible D match to TRBD1 (5 bases). V dropped 2 bases and J dropped 0 bases, with 15 bases sitting between them. Germline V gene data show CDR1 as KGHSH and CDR2 as LQKENI. This CDR3 spans 17 amino acids. For the CDR3, the DNA is TGTGCCAGCTCACCAAAAATCCAGGACACTAGCACAGATACGCAGTATTTT. It codes for CASSPKIQDTSTDTQYF.

CDR3 DNA: TGCAGCGCCCGACAGGGGGCTGGGGCCAACGTCCTGACTTTC. This encodes CSARQGAGANVLTF. This chain links TRBV29-1 with TRBJ2-6; 9 bases match TRBD1. The V segment lost 7 bases and the J segment 2 bases; nucleotides outside the gene matches: 3. The CDR3 runs 14 residues. Germline V gene sequence: CDR1 SQVTM, CDR2 ANQGSEA.

This clone occurred a few times. The rearrangement uses TRBV18 and TRBJ1-4, with D maybe TRBD1 (6 bases). This CDR3 has 14 residues. The germline V gene encodes CDR1 KGHSH and CDR2 LQKENI. Trimming left V 6 bases short and J 3 bases short, with 11 bases between. CDR3 DNA: TGTGCCAGCTCTTCAGGGGTGTCTAATGAAAAACTGTTTTTT. It translates to CASSSGVSNEKLFF.

The gene calls are TRBV25-1 and TRBJ2-4, with D possibly TRBD1 on 6 matching bases. Germline V gene sequence: CDR1 MGHDK, CDR2 SYGVNS. The CDR3 runs 15 residues. The V gene lost 0 bases and the J gene lost 5 bases, with 11 bases spanning the gap. The DNA of the CDR3 is TGTGCCAGCAGTGAATATCAGGGGCTTGAAAACATTCAGTACTTC. It encodes CASSEYQGLENIQYF.

A note on this clone: The same CDR3 arises from other DNA sequences in this sample as well. The chain recombines TRBV7-3 with TRBJ2-1, with D perhaps matching TRBD1 or TRBD2 (6 bases each). This CDR3 is built from 14 residues. Per germline, CDR1 SGHTA and CDR2 FQGTGA. Trimming pared 5 bases from V and 4 bases from J, leaving 12 bases between. CDR3 DNA sequence: TGTGCCAGCAGCCCCGGGGGCGGATACAATGAGCAGTTCTTC. Translating it yields CASSPGGGYNEQFF.

The genes are TRBV4-1 and TRBJ2-7; the D gene could be TRBD1 or TRBD2 (6 bases each). Germline V gives CDR1 MGHRA, CDR2 YSYEKL. Trimming stripped 6 bases from V and 6 bases from J, with 12 bases between. The CDR3 covers 12 residues. CDR3 sequence: CASSPGASEQYF. CDR3 sequence (DNA): TGCGCCAGCAGTCCGGGGGCGAGCGAGCAGTACTTC.

The chain carries TRBV6-6 and TRBJ2-4; a possible D gene is TRBD2 (5 bases). The CDR3 runs to 14 residues. Per germline, CDR1 MNHNY and CDR2 SVGAGI (reference sequence). Trimming cost V 0 bases and J 7 bases, with 10 bases left between them. This CDR3 is CASSYSDGKNIQYF. The CDR3 DNA is TGTGCCAGCAGTTACTCGGACGGGAAGAACATTCAGTACTTC.

The rearrangement joins TRBV4-1 to TRBJ1-6; D perhaps matches TRBD1 (5 bases). Between the trimmed V and J ends, which lost 1 base and 9 bases, there was a span of 13 bases. This CDR3 is built from 15 residues. Germline CDR1 is MGHRA and CDR2 is YSYEKL. The CDR3 region is CASSQGRGTASPLHF. DNA for the CDR3: TGCGCCAGCAGCCAAGGGAGGGGTACGGCTTCACCCCTCCACTTT.

This clone was recorded once. V usage is TRBV27 and J usage is TRBJ2-7; unclear D gene. Germline V gene sequence: CDR1 MNHEY, CDR2 SMNVEV (reference sequence). The CDR3 loop spans 14 amino acids. The V end was cut by 2 bases, the J end by 4 bases, with 12 bases between. The CDR3 here is CASSLTHPFYEQYF. CDR3 in DNA: TGTGCCAGCAGTTTAACACACCCCTTTTACGAGCAGTACTTC.

This chain connects TRBV5-4 to TRBJ1-1; TRBD1 matches 7 bases. After removal of 4 bases from V and 5 bases from J, the junction contained 8 bases not matched to a gene. The CDR3 length is 14 residues. Looked up from germline, CDR1 is SGHNT and CDR2 is YYREEE (reference sequence). The CDR3 sequence: CASSRTGVDTEAFF. CDR3 sequence (DNA): TGTGCCAGCAGCCGAACAGGGGTGGATACTGAAGCTTTCTTT.

V gene TRBV6-5 combines with J gene TRBJ1-1, with D unresolved. Trimming removed 0 bases at V and 6 bases at J, with 11 bases between. This CDR3 is built from 14 residues. CDR1 and CDR2 (germline): MNHEY, SVGAGI. CDR3 protein: CASSYSGFEAEAFF. In nucleotides, the CDR3 is TGTGCCAGCAGTTACTCCGGGTTCGAAGCTGAAGCTTTCTTT.